This TCR beta chain comes out of a study of spatial heterogeneity in lung cancer. Whole-study context: Combinations of a unique TCR and a UMI were tallied in raw reads, and on average each appeared more than ten times.

This clonotype appeared many times. The target antigen is unknown. General study points: Tumor mutation count correlated with how many alpha and beta TCRs expanded intratumorally.

Time point in this sample: sample taken at primary tumor resection. Whole RNA, which was extracted from tumor, nontumor lung tissue or frozen PBMC, was sequenced without any cell sorting. TCR cDNA molecules each carried a unique molecular identifier. TCRdb used MiXCR to reprocess the 5' RACE reads, holding one entry per CDR3 protein. The sample has roughly 19,000 distinct CDR3 sequences, 5.5% to 6% seen once. V was shortened by 5 bases and J by 0 bases, with 14 bases between the two germline ends. Germline V lookup: CDR1 MNHEY, CDR2 SMNVEV (reference sequence). The CDR3 is 16 amino acids. The TCR was taken from a female donor with early-stage non-small cell lung cancer. The sample was lung tumor tissue, taken at surgery. The chain employs TRBV27 and TRBJ2-4; D might be TRBD2 (7 bases). CDR3 nucleotide sequence: TGTGCCAGCAGTAGGGGGAGGGAGGTAGCCAAAAACATTCAGTACTTC. Amino acid sequence: CASSRGREVAKNIQYF.